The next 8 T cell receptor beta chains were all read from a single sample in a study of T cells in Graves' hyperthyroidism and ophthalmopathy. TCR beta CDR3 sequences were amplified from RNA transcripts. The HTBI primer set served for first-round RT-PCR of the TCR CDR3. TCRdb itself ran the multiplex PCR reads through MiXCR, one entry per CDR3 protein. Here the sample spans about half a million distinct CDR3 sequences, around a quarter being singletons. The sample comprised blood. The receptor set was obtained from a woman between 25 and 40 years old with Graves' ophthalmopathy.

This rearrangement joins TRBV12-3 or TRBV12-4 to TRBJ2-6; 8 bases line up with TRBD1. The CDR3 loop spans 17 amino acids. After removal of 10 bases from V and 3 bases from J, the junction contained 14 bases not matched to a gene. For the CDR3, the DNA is TGTGCCATCTGTCGACCGGGACAGGTGTTTGGGGCCAACGTCCTGACTTTC. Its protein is CAICRPGQVFGANVLTF.

The CDR3 is CAFCRGGGAEAFF. CDR3 nucleotides: TGTGCCTTTTGTAGGGGAGGTGGGGCTGAAGCTTTCTTT. The chain uses TRBV30 and TRBJ1-1, with TRBD1 as a possible D gene (5 bases). Germline V CDR1 and CDR2: GTSNPN, SVGIG (reference sequence). This CDR3 comprises 13 residues. V was clipped by 7 bases and J by 6 bases, with 18 bases between them.

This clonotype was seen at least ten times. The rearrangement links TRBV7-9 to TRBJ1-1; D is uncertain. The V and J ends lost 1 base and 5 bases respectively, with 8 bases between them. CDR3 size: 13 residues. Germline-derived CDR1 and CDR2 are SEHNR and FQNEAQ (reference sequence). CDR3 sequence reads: CASSLDMGTEAFF. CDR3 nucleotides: TGTGCCAGCAGCTTAGATATGGGAACTGAAGCTTTCTTT.

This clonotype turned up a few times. The CDR3 protein is CASSPRLILDLDQANYGYTF. CDR3 DNA: TGTGCCAGCTCACCGAGGCTGATACTAGATCTCGACCAAGCTAACTATGGCTACACCTTC. V and J are TRBV18 and TRBJ1-2; no firm D call. V gave up 3 bases and J gave up 0 bases, with 26 bases separating them. Germline CDR1 and CDR2: KGHSH and LQKENI. The CDR3 contains 20 residues.

The CDR3 region has the DNA TGTGCCAGCAGTCTCCCGGGGGCTGAAGCTTTCTTT. It translates to CASSLPGAEAFF. The chain joins TRBV27 to TRBJ1-1, with a tentative D call TRBD1 (5 bases). CDR3 size: 12 residues. Germline V lookup: CDR1 MNHEY, CDR2 SMNVEV (reference sequence). V was trimmed by 5 bases and J by 6 bases, leaving 10 bases between them.

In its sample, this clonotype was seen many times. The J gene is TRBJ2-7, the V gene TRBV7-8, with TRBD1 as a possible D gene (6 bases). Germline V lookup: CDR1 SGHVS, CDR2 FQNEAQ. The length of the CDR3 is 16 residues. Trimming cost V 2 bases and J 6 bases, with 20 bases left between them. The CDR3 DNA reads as TGTGCCAGCAGCTTATTCGCAACAGGGTTCAATGCCGAGCAGTACTTC. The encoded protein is CASSLFATGFNAEQYF.

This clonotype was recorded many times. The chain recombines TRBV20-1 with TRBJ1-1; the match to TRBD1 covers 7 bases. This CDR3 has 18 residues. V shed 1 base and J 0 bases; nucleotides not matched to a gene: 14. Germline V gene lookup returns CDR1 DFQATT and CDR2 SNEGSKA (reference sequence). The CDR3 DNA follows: TGCAGTGCTAGAGCCATAATTCATAGACAGGGTATGAACACTGAAGCTTTCTTT. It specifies CSARAIIHRQGMNTEAFF.

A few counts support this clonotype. The CDR3 spells CASSLEGTGAYEQYF. The DNA of the CDR3 is TGCGCCAGCAGCTTGGAGGGGACAGGGGCTTACGAGCAGTACTTC. The rearrangement links TRBV5-1 to TRBJ2-7, with 10 bases matching TRBD1. The CDR3 sequence is 15 residues long. Germline V lookup: CDR1 SGHRS, CDR2 YFSETQ. Trimming removed 0 bases from V and 4 bases from J; junction bases left unmatched: 4.